The clone carrying this TCR beta chain was recorded once. About 0.45 to 1 ug RNA was reverse transcribed with random hexamers. TCRdb passed the immunoSEQ multiplex PCR reads through MiXCR, listing each CDR3 protein once. This table holds 70,000 or so distinct CDR3 sequences, approximately 93% found once. The source of the sample is a study of CD8 T cells in Susac syndrome. With 5 bases removed from V and 2 bases from J, the gap between germline ends came to 7 bases. Germline V gene lookup returns CDR1 LNHDA and CDR2 SQIVND (reference sequence). This CDR3 spans 13 amino acids. The chain has TRBV19 and TRBJ1-5; D remains unclear. Sequencing was done on a sample of CD8+ T cells from PBMCs. This TCR was recovered from a human donor with multiple sclerosis. CDR3 DNA: TGTGCCAGTAGTGAGTGGGGCAATCAGCCCCAGCATTTT. Residues: CASSEWGNQPQHF.